The source of this T cell receptor (beta chain) is a study of CD8+ T cells in alopecia areata. Germline trimming cut 2 bases from V and 5 bases from J; bases unmatched to any gene: 8. The CDR3 contains 18 residues. Germline V CDR1 and CDR2: MGHRA, YSYEKL. cDNA serving as the sequencing template came from extracted, reverse transcribed RNA. This table comes from immunoSEQ multiplex PCR, and its TCRdb copy is limited to in-frame clones, with some not included. Of some 170,000 clones listed, 67% are singletons. The receptor comes from a human donor with alopecia areata. The sequencing here drew on CD8+ T cells sorted from blood, taken at week 0. This sequence joins TRBV4-1 and TRBJ2-2; 13 nucleotides agree with TRBD2. As DNA, the CDR3 is TGCGCCAGCAGCCAATCCGGGACTAGCGGGGAAAAGACCGGGGAGCTGTTTTTT. Translation: CASSQSGTSGEKTGELFF.